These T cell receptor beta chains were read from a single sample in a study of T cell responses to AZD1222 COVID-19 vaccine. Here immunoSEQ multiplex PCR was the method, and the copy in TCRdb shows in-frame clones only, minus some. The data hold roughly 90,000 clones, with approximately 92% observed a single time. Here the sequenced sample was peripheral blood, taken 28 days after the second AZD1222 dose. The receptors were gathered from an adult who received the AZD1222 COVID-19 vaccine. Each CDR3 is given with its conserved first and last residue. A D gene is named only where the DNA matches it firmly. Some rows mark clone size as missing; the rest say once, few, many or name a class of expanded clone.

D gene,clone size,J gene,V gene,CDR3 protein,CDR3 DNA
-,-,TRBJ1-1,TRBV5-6,CASIAWVNTEAFF,TGTGCCAGCATCGCGTGGGTGAACACTGAAGCTTTCTTT
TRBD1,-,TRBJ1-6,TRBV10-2,CASRGVGGPTDLNSPLHF,TGCGCCAGCAGAGGGGTAGGGGGCCCGACGGACCTAAATTCACCCCTCCACTTT
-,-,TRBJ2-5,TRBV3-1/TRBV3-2,CASSQGVQETQYF,TGTGCCAGCAGCCAAGGGGTCCAAGAGACCCAGTACTTC
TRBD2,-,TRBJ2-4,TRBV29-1,CSAGGVGNIQYF,TGCAGCGCCGGGGGGGTCGGTAACATTCAGTACTTC
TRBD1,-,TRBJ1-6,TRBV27,CASRTGAYNSPLHF,TGTGCCAGCCGGACAGGGGCCTATAATTCACCCCTCCACTTT
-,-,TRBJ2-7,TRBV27,CASSRTGLSSYEQYF,TGTGCCAGCAGTCGTACGGGTCTGAGCTCCTACGAGCAGTACTTC
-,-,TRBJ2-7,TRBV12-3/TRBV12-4,CASSNRVSEQYF,TGTGCCAGCAGCAACAGGGTATCCGAGCAGTACTTC
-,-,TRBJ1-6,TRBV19,CASSRRGNNSPLHF,TGTGCCAGTAGTAGACGAGGCAATAATTCACCCCTCCACTTT
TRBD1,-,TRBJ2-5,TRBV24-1,CATSDLRGQGRRDQETQYF,TGTGCCACCAGTGATTTGAGAGGACAGGGGCGACGCGACCAAGAGACCCAGTACTTC
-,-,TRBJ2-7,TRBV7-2,CASSKRAYEQYF,TGTGCCAGCAGCAAAAGGGCCTACGAGCAGTACTTC
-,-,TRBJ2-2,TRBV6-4,CASSDGTPTGELFF,TGTGCCAGCAGTGACGGGACTCCCACCGGGGAGCTGTTTTTT
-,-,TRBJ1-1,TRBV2,CASSQASDKAFF,TGTGCCAGCAGTCAAGCCTCCGATAAAGCTTTCTTT
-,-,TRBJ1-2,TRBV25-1,CASSESGNAVNYGYTF,TGTGCCAGCAGTGAATCGGGCAACGCTGTAAACTATGGCTACACCTTC
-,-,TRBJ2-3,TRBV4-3,CASSQEIHDTQYF,TGCGCCAGCAGCCAGGAAATACATGATACGCAGTATTTT
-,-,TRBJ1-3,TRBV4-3,CASSYTGPGNTIYF,TGCGCCAGCAGCTACACAGGGCCTGGAAACACCATATATTTT
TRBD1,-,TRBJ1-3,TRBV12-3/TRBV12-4,CTIGQASGNTIYF,TGTACCATCGGACAGGCCAGTGGAAACACCATATATTTT
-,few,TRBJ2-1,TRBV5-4,CASSLTESSYNEQFF,TGTGCCAGCAGCTTGACTGAGAGCTCCTACAATGAGCAGTTCTTC
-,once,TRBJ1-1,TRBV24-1,CATGLKNTEAFF,TGTGCCACCGGCCTCAAGAACACTGAAGCTTTCTTT
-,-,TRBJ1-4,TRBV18,CASSPSRRVLFF,TGTGCCAGCTCACCCTCGAGGAGGGTCCTGTTTTTT
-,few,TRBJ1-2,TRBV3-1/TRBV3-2,CASSQVAGDGYTF,TGTGCCAGCAGCCAAGTTGCAGGGGATGGCTACACCTTC
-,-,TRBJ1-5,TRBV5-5,CASSLGAGFNRNQPQHF,TGTGCCAGCAGCTTGGGGGCAGGGTTCAATCGCAATCAGCCCCAGCATTTT
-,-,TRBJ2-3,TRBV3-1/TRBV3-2,CASSQDSRQTDTQYF,TGTGCCAGCAGCCAAGATAGCAGGCAGACAGATACGCAGTATTTT
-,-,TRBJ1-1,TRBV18,CASSLVNTEAFF,TGTGCCAGCTCACTAGTGAACACTGAAGCTTTCTTT
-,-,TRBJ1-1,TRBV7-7,CASSSPPRRGTEAFF,TGTGCTAGCAGCTCGCCCCCCCGGAGGGGCACTGAAGCTTTCTTT
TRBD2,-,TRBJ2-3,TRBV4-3,CASSVGLTSGVIDTQYF,TGCGCCAGCAGCGTAGGGCTGACTAGCGGGGTAATAGATACGCAGTATTTT
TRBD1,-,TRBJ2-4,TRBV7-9,CASSFQQGIAKNIQYF,TGTGCCAGCAGCTTTCAACAGGGGATAGCCAAAAACATTCAGTACTTC
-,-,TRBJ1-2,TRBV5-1,CASSSTLDYGYTF,TGCGCCAGCAGCTCGACACTAGACTATGGCTACACCTTC
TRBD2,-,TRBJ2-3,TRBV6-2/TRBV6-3,CASSLRPGGGLTDTQYF,TGTGCCAGCAGTCTCCGTCCGGGCGGGGGGCTCACAGATACGCAGTATTTT
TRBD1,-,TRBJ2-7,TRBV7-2,CASSPDRVRYEQYF,TGTGCCAGCAGCCCGGACAGGGTAAGGTACGAGCAGTACTTC
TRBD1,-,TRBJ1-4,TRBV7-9,CASSPRTGVGEKLFF,TGTGCCAGCAGCCCCCGGACAGGGGTCGGAGAAAAACTGTTTTTT
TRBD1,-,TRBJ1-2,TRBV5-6,CASSFGITGGGYGYTF,TGTGCCAGCAGCTTCGGAATAACAGGGGGCGGCTATGGCTACACCTTC
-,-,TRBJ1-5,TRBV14,CASSQEPQEWDDIPLEPQHF,TGTGCCAGCAGCCAAGAGCCCCAGGAATGGGACGACATTCCCTTAGAGCCCCAGCATTTT
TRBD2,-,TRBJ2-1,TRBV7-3,CASSHPGLVGNEQFF,TGTGCCAGCAGCCACCCGGGACTAGTTGGTAATGAGCAGTTCTTC
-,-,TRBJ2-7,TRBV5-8,CASSLYLEQYF,TGTGCCAGCAGCTTGTACCTCGAGCAGTACTTC
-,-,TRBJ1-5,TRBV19,CASTTLGGPFSNQPQHF,TGTGCCAGTACCACCCTTGGCGGACCCTTTAGCAATCAGCCCCAGCATTTT
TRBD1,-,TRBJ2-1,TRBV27,CASSRGPGTGPSSYNEQFF,TGTGCCAGCAGTCGCGGTCCCGGGACAGGGCCAAGCTCCTACAATGAGCAGTTCTTC
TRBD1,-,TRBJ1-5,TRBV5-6,CASSPGQGLPGQPQHF,TGTGCCAGCAGCCCCGGACAGGGCCTCCCAGGTCAGCCCCAGCATTTT